This TCR beta chain stems from a study of blood T cell repertoires in COVID-19. Original methodology: Counts of nucleated cells, estimated from reference gene primer amplification, were obtained. The assay was immunoSEQ multiplex PCR, and TCRdb's table has in-frame clones only and misses some. V, J and clone size were drawn from that table, and D and trimming were deduced from the DNA. The sample shows some 74,000 clones, nearly 80% of them seen only once. V was cut by 5 bases and J by 2 bases, with 16 bases left in between. Germline V gene sequence: CDR1 SGHVS, CDR2 FQNEAQ. This CDR3 is built from 16 residues.

The sample comprised peripheral blood. V is TRBV7-8 and J is TRBJ1-3; D uncertain. This sequence was found in a human donor in a cohort sampled during active COVID-19. The CDR3 nucleotides read TGTGCCAGCAGCCGGTTAGGAGGGATGGCTGGAAACACCATATATTTT. Translation: CASSRLGGMAGNTIYF.